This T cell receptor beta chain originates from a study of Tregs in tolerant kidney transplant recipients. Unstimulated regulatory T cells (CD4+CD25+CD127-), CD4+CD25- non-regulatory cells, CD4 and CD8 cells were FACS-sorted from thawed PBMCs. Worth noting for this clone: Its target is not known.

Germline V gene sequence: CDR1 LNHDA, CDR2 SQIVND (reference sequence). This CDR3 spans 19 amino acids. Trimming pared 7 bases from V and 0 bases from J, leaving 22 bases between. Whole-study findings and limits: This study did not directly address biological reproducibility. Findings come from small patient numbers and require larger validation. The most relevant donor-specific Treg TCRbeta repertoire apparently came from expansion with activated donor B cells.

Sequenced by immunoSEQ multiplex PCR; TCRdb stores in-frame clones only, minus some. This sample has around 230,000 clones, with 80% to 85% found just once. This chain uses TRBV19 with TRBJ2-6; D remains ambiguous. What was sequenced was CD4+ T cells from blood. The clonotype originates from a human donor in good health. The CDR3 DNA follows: TGTGCCAGTAATCCGGGCTTTTTTCAGATGATCTCTGGGGCCAACGTCCTGACTTTC. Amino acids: CASNPGFFQMISGANVLTF.